This T cell receptor beta chain was obtained from a study of cytomegalovirus exposure and HLA in healthy donors. Study context: Of over 300 genotyped donors, about 80% clustered with self-reported Caucasian donors.

Primers for the PCR totalled 60 Vbeta and 13 Jbeta. Assay used: immunoSEQ multiplex PCR; TCRdb lists only in-frame clones, some missing. This repertoire includes about 190,000 clones. Trimming pared 6 bases from V and 1 base from J, leaving 21 bases between. Germline CDR1 is MNHEY and CDR2 is SMNVEV (reference sequence). The CDR3 is 17 amino acids. Sequencing was performed on PBMCs. The TCR originated in a woman in her thirties in good health and CMV-seropositive. V usage is TRBV27 and J usage is TRBJ1-2; weak D call: TRBD1 (5 bases). The CDR3 here is CASRGRGLESFNYGYTF. In DNA form, the CDR3 reads TGTGCCAGCAGGGGCCGGGGACTGGAAAGCTTTAACTATGGCTACACCTTC.